This is a list of T cell receptor beta chains from one sample in a study of blood T cells in healthy people across ages. TCRdb redid the calling of the 5' RACE reads with MiXCR, one entry per CDR3 protein. The profile shows around 670,000 distinct CDR3 sequences, about 30% of them singletons. Sequenced: blood. The receptor source for this set is a woman at least 80 years old in good health. Both conserved end residues are trimmed from each CDR3. The D gene is left open where the match is weak.

J gene,V gene,D gene,CDR3 protein
TRBJ2-7,TRBV18,NA,ASSPPGRSSSYEQY
TRBJ1-4,TRBV2,NA,ASRGTVGEKRF
NA,TRBV18,NA,ASSPSTGAYEQY
TRBJ2-5,TRBV3-1,NA,ASSQDLQGSD
TRBJ1-4,TRBV30,NA,AWSVLGEKLF
TRBJ2-4,TRBV28,TRBD1,ASSPRDRPIQY
TRBJ2-6,TRBV30,NA,AWSVHGPGANVLT
TRBJ2-3,TRBV6-6,NA,ASSYDRTDTQY
TRBJ2-5,TRBV2,TRBD2,AIGTSEETQY
TRBJ2-3,TRBV7-2,NA,ASSLRWQGNADTQY
TRBJ2-3,TRBV6-5,NA,ASRESLSTDTQY